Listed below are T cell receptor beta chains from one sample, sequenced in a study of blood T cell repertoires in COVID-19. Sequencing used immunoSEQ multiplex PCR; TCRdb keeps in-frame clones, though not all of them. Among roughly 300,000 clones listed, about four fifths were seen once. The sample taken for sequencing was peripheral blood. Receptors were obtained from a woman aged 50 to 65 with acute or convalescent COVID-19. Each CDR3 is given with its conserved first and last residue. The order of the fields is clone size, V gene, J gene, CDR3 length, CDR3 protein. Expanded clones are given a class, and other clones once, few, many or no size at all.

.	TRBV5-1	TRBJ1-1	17	CASSNGMGTVLDTEAFF
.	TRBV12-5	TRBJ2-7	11	CASGVAYEQYF
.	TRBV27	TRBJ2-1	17	CASSSPSGLAGSNEQFF
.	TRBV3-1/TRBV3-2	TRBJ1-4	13	CATTGTGLEKLFF
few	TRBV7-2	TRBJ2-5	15	CASGPLAARSETQYF
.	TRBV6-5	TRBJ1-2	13	CASSLDPNYGYTF
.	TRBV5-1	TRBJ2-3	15	CASSLDSGDRDTQYF
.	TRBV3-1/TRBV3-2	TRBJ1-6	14	CASSQEETNSPLHF
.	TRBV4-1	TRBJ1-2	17	CASSHLPGQGKFSGYTF
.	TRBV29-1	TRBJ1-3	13	CSAGHYSGNTIYF
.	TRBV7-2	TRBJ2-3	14	CASSRNGGSDTQYF
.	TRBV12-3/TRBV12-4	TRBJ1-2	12	CASSSRQVGYTF
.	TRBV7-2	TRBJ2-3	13	CASNIQGTDTQYF
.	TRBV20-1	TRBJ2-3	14	CSASPGSGGDTQYF
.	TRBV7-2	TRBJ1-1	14	CASSLVRMNTEAFF
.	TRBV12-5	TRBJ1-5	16	CASGRGQVLLGQPQHF
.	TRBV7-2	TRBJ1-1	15	CASSFNRVTVAEAFF
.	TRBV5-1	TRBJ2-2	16	CASSLVGTSGTGELFF
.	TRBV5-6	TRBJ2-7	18	CASSLASGDSRSSYEQYF
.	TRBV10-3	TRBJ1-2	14	CAIRGGQGEYGYTF
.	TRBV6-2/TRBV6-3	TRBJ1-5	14	CASSSAGSNQPQHF
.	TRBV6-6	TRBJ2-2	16	CASSYSQGENTGELFF
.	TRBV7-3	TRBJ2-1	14	CASSLLATYNEQFF
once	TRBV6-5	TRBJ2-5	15	CASSYNRGQGETQYF
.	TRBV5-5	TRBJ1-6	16	CASSSWTGGANSPLHF
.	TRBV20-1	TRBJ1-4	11	CSARGQEKLFF
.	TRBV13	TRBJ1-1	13	CASSLGGVTEAFF